This T cell receptor beta chain was observed in a study of OX40 agonist ivuxolimab in advanced cancers. Looking at the study overall: At 0.01 to 10 mg/kg, ivuxolimab was administered intravenously to patients every 2 weeks. Patients undergoing dose escalation presented with hepatocellular carcinoma, melanoma, renal cell or head and neck cancer. Whole-study results and caveats: Expanded peripheral T-cell antigen specificity went undetermined. CD4+ and CD8+ T cells in blood underwent clonal expansion by week 6 at 0.1 to 3.0 mg/kg.

Germline V lookup: CDR1 GTSNPN, CDR2 SVGIG (reference sequence). Trimming took 1 base from V and 6 from J; bases not matched to a gene: 4. The CDR3 is 14 amino acids. Turning to this clone: Its target is not known.

Clones were read by immunoSEQ multiplex PCR, and TCRdb kept only the in-frame ones, dropping some. The data hold tens of thousands of clones, with 90% observed a single time. The chain recombines TRBV30 with TRBJ2-7; 12 bases fit TRBD2. This sequence originates from an adult with an advanced solid tumor such as melanoma, head and neck, liver or kidney cancer. Sequencing was performed on CD4+ or CD8+ T cells sorted from blood, taken in a trial of the OX40 agonist ivuxolimab. The CDR3 here is CAWSGASGRVEQYF. The CDR3 nucleotides are TGTGCCTGGAGTGGGGCTAGCGGGAGGGTCGAGCAGTACTTC.